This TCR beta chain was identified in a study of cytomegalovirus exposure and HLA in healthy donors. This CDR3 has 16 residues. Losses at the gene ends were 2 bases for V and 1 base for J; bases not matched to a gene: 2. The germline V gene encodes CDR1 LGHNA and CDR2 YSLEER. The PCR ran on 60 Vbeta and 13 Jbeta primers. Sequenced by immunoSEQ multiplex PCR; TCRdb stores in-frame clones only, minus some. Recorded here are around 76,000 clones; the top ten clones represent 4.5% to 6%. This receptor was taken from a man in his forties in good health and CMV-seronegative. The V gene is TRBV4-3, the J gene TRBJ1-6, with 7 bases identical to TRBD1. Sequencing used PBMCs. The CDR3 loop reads CASSQTTGSYNSPLHF. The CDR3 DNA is TGCGCCAGCAGCCAAACGACAGGGTCCTATAATTCACCCCTCCACTTT.